Each of the 12 T cell receptor beta chains below was sequenced from the same sample in a study of regulatory T cells in long-lasting Graves disease. According to the study, TCR beta libraries were built with iRepertoire HTBI primers and CDR3-region Arm-PCR. TCRdb redid the calling of the multiplex PCR reads with MiXCR, one entry per CDR3 protein. The sample includes 520,000 or so distinct CDR3 sequences, about 12% of them seen just once. The time point was: newly diagnosed GD, antithyroid drugs for less than 3 months. From PBMCs, RNA was extracted and then used to make the TCR library. These data were also reused for a study on T cells in Graves' hyperthyroidism and ophthalmopathy.

This specimen consisted of peripheral blood mononuclear cells (PBMCs), obtained at new diagnosis, from a patient treated with antithyroid drugs. The source of these receptors is a young woman with Graves disease.

This clonotype was recorded many times. The V gene is TRBV2, the J gene TRBJ2-4; maybe TRBD1 (6 bases). The germline gives CDR1 SNHLY, CDR2 FYNNEI. The length of the CDR3 is 12 residues. Between the trimmed V and J ends, which lost 6 bases and 8 bases, there was a span of 11 bases. CDR3 sequence (DNA): TGTGCCAGCAGCGGGGACAATGACATTCAGTACTTC. This sequence encodes CASSGDNDIQYF.

V and J are TRBV28 and TRBJ1-6; TRBD1 aligns across 9 bases. Germline CDR1 and CDR2: MDHEN and SYDVKM. The CDR3 has 15 amino acids. V trimming: 5 bases; J trimming: 7 bases; junction bases outside the gene matches: 6. Written as DNA, the CDR3 is TGTGCCAGCAGTGGGGGACAGGGTCGGAATTCACCCCTCCACTTT. It specifies CASSGGQGRNSPLHF.

Details on this clonotype: A much larger clonotype is one base distant, so this may be a read error. The chain joins TRBV20-1 to TRBJ2-1; D ambiguous. V dropped 3 bases and J dropped 9 bases, with 9 bases sitting between them. The CDR3 has 11 residues. Germline values: CDR1 DFQATT, CDR2 SNEGSKA (reference sequence). CDR3 sequence reads: CSARQYSEQFF. The CDR3 DNA reads as TGCAGTGCTAGGCAATATAGTGAGCAGTTCTTC.

This clonotype was seen ten or more times. The chain recombines TRBV27 with TRBJ2-1; D could derive from TRBD1 or TRBD2 (5 bases each). Trimming pared 6 bases from V and 9 bases from J, leaving 15 bases between. This CDR3 is 13 amino acids long. Germline lookup yields CDR1 MNHEY and CDR2 SMNVEV (reference sequence). CDR3 loop: CASRRTGTGEQFF. The CDR3 DNA follows: TGTGCCAGCAGAAGGACTGGGACCGGTGAGCAGTTCTTC.

This chain links TRBV4-3 with TRBJ1-1; D is undetermined. CDR1 and CDR2 (germline): LGHNA, YSLEER. V was pared by 1 base and J by 6 bases, with 21 bases between. The CDR3 consists of 17 residues. The DNA of the CDR3 is TGCGCCAGCAGCCAAGTTCTACTAGCAGTGGCTATCTCTGAAGCTTTCTTT. This gives the protein CASSQVLLAVAISEAFF.

The rearrangement links TRBV7-9 to TRBJ2-1, with D possibly being TRBD2 (7 bases). CDR1 and CDR2 from the germline V gene are SEHNR and FQNEAQ (reference sequence). V dropped 6 bases and J dropped 1 base, with 16 bases sitting between them. This CDR3 is built from 16 residues. CDR3 coding DNA: TGTGCCAGCAGGGGGGGGCGGAGGCCGTCCTACAATGAGCAGTTCTTC. This translates into CASRGGRRPSYNEQFF.

V usage is TRBV24-1 and J usage is TRBJ2-3; D possibly uses TRBD1 or TRBD2 (5 bases each). Between the trimmed V and J ends, which lost 5 bases and 6 bases, there was a span of 14 bases. Germline V gene sequence: CDR1 KGHDR, CDR2 SFDVKD. The CDR3 loop spans 14 amino acids. The CDR3 DNA follows: TGTGCCACCAGTGGAGGAGAGGGGCCGGATACGCAGTATTTT. Translation: CATSGGEGPDTQYF.

Concerning this clonotype itself: Just one base apart from a much larger clone, this may be a read error. V is TRBV24-1 and J is TRBJ1-3, with a weak D call TRBD1 (5 bases). Trimming stripped 4 bases from V and 8 bases from J, with 17 bases between. The germline CDR1 and CDR2 sequences are KGHDR and SFDVKD. The length of the CDR3 is 15 residues. In DNA, the CDR3 is TGTGCCACCAGTGACGGGACCGCCCACGGGGACACCATATATTTT. Translating gives CATSDGTAHGDTIYF.

The rearrangement uses TRBV5-1 and TRBJ1-1; D is undetermined. This CDR3 has 13 amino acids. From germline, CDR1 is SGHRS and CDR2 YFSETQ. V was clipped by 2 bases and J by 4 bases, with 9 bases between them. CDR3: CASSFFRATEAFF. The CDR3 DNA sequence: TGCGCCAGCAGCTTTTTTCGGGCCACTGAAGCTTTCTTT.

This clonotype was recorded only once. The CDR3 coding sequence is TGTGCCAGCAGTCCGCACCCCTGGGACTCTAGCTATGGCTACACCTTC. As protein: CASSPHPWDSSYGYTF. The V and J genes are TRBV12-3 or TRBV12-4 and TRBJ1-2; possibly TRBD1 for D (5 bases). The CDR3 contains 16 residues. Trimming left V 5 bases short and J 4 bases short, with 20 bases between.

In nucleotides, the CDR3 is TGTGCCAGCAGTGAGGTCTGGGGCGGCCGCTCCTACAATGAGCAGTTCTTC. Its protein is CASSEVWGGRSYNEQFF. This chain connects TRBV2 to TRBJ2-1; D possibly corresponds to TRBD1 (5 bases). There are 17 residues in the CDR3. Germline V gene lookup returns CDR1 SNHLY and CDR2 FYNNEI. The ends were cut back, 3 bases at V and 0 bases at J, with 15 bases in the middle.

This clonotype was picked up a small number of times. V and J are TRBV18 and TRBJ2-7, with TRBD1 matching 7 bases. This CDR3 comprises 17 residues. Germline V gives CDR1 KGHSH, CDR2 LQKENI. The V gene end was trimmed by 3 bases and the J gene end by 2 bases; junction bases not matched to a gene: 13. CDR3 amino acids: CASSPIKTGFNPYEQYF. In DNA, the CDR3 is TGTGCCAGCTCACCGATTAAGACAGGGTTCAACCCCTACGAGCAGTACTTC.